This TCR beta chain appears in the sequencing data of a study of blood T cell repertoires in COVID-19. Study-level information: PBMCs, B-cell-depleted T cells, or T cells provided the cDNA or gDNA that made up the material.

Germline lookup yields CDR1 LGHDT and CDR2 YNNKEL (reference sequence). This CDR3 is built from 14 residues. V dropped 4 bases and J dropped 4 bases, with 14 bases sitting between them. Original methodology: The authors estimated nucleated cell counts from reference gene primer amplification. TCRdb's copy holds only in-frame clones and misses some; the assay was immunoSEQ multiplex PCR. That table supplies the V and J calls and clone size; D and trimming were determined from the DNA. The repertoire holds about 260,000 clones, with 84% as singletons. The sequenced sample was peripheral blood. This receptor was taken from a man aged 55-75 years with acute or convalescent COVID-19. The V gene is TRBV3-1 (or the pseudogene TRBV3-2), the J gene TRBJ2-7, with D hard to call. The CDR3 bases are TGTGCCAGCAGCCCTCCAACAGATCCATACGAGCAGTACTTC. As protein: CASSPPTDPYEQYF.